Listed below are T cell receptor beta chains from one sample, sequenced in a study of cytomegalovirus exposure and HLA in healthy donors. Repertoires were generated with immunoSEQ multiplex PCR, while TCRdb's copy carries only in-frame clones and drops some. Of around 150,000 clones detected, 65% to 70% appear once; the ten largest clones hold less than 5%. Sample: PBMCs. All receptors derive from a woman between 18 and 30 years old in good health and CMV-seropositive. Both conserved end residues are trimmed from each CDR3. A D gene is named only where the DNA matches it firmly.

>NA|TRBV20-1
SARVVDEQY
>NA|TRBV12-5
ASGREAGPIYGYT
>TRBD1|TRBV10-3
AISGPRDRNRLEQY
>NA|TRBV27
ASSFSPGGNQPQH
>TRBD1|TRBV4-1
ASSQDGGQGAHT
>TRBD1|TRBV29-1
SVETGPQQPQH
>NA|TRBV7-6
ASSSQGLNTEAF
>NA|TRBV5-8
ASSLEGGWIEQY
>NA|TRBV29-1
SVVGMGGANEQY
>TRBD1|TRBV6-1
ASRDRARETQY
>NA|TRBV21-1
ASSKRWGDLSLLSSYNEQF
>TRBD1|TRBV4-3
ASSRRQGAIETQY
>TRBD1|TRBV5-1
ASSLTGTVNTEAF
>NA|TRBV5-1
ASSLGRSGNTIY
>TRBD1|TRBV10-3
AISESGQGTGQPQH
>TRBD1|TRBV19
ASSISQGPYNEQF
>TRBD1|TRBV6-5
ASSYRRGNQPQH
>NA|TRBV18
ASSPRPGSTNEKLF
>TRBD1|TRBV28
ASSWTGDRQPQH
>TRBD1|TRBV9
ASTTGTGNTGELF
>TRBD1|TRBV10-3
AISESVTGGTGANVLT
>TRBD1|TRBV6-1
ASSPWGQGANGYT
>NA|TRBV7-2
ASSYVGPGSGELF
>TRBD1|TRBV5-8
ASSLGAGTVNEKLF
>NA|TRBV6-6
AGHKRTNEKLF
>NA|TRBV6-5
ASSYSAISNQPQH
>NA|TRBV6-5
ASSYKTSDTEAF
>NA|TRBV30
AWVMTAQNTEAF
>NA|TRBV5-1
ASSGGRQNTEAF
>NA|TRBV25-1
ASTSNSGFTPYEQY